The subject of this entry is one TCR beta chain. CDR1 is LGHDT, CDR2 YNNKEL, per germline (reference sequence). V was pared by 3 bases and J by 10 bases, with 10 bases between. The CDR3 extends over 12 amino acids. The record originates from a study of T-cell reconstitution after alpha-beta-depleted transplantation in children. During its preparation, the TCRbeta library received unique molecular identifiers. TCRdb processed the PCR reads anew with MiXCR; each CDR3 protein has one entry. The repertoire has just over 950,000 distinct CDR3 sequences, about 26% of them found once; the top ten carry roughly 31%.

The origin of this receptor is a boy under two years old who had a stem cell transplant for SCID, so the T cells may come from the graft donor. The chain joins TRBV3-1 to TRBJ1-5; D unresolved. Sequencing was performed on PBMCs, mostly from graft donor cells, taken 360 days after TCRalphabeta/CD19-depleted stem cell transplant. Here the CDR3 reads CASSHGSAPQHF. The CDR3 DNA reads as TGTGCCAGCAGCCACGGGTCCGCACCCCAGCATTTT. The whole variable domain, remainder taken from reference TRBV3-1 and TRBJ1-5, is DTAVSQTPKYLVTQMGNDKSIKCEQNLGHDTMYWYKQDSKKFLKIMFSYNNKELIINETVPNRFSPKSPDKAHLNLHINSLELGDSAVYFCASSHGSAPQHFGDGTRLSIL.